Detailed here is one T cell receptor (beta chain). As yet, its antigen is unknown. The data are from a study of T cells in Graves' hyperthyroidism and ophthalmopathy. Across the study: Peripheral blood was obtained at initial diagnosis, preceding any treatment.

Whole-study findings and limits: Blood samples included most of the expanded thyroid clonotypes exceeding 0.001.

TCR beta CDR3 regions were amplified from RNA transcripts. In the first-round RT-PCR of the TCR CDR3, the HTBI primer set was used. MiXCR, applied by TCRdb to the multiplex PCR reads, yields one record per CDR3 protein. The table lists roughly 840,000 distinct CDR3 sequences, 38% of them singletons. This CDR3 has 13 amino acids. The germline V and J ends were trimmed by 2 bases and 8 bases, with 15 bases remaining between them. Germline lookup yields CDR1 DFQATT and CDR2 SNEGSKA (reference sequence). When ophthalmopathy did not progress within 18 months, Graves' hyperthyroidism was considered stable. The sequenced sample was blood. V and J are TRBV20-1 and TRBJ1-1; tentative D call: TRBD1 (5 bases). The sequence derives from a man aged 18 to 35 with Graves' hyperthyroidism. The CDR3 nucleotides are TGCAGTGCTAGACCCATGAACAGGTGGGAAGCTTTCTTT. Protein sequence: CSARPMNRWEAFF.